The 20 T cell receptor beta chains listed next were all sequenced from one sample in a study of CD8 T cells in Susac syndrome. Random-hexamer reverse transcription was applied to roughly 0.5 to 1 ug RNA. TCRdb redid the calling of the immunoSEQ multiplex PCR reads with MiXCR, one entry per CDR3 protein. The data contain about 180,000 distinct CDR3 sequences, approximately 94% of them singletons. The source material was CD4+ T cells from PBMCs. The origin of the receptors is a human donor with multiple sclerosis.

This clonotype has a handful of counts. The chain is built from TRBV20-1 and TRBJ2-2; D remains unclear. The V gene lost 1 base and the J gene lost 1 base, with 4 bases spanning the gap. The CDR3 runs to 13 residues. Germline V lookup: CDR1 DFQATT, CDR2 SNEGSKA (reference sequence). DNA of the CDR3: TGCAGTGCTAGAGGGGGGAACACCGGGGAGCTGTTTTTT. Its protein product is CSARGGNTGELFF.

V usage is TRBV7-2 and J usage is TRBJ1-2; 7 bases match TRBD1. CDR1 is SGHTA and CDR2 is FQGNSA in the germline V gene. V lost 5 bases to trimming and J lost 8 bases; unmatched junction nucleotides: 11. There are 14 residues in the CDR3. The CDR3 bases are TGTGCCAGCAGCCAGAACAGGGGTATAAGGGGCTACACCTTC. It codes for CASSQNRGIRGYTF.

The rearrangement joins TRBV30 to TRBJ2-7, with 7 bases fitting TRBD1. Germline CDR1 and CDR2: GTSNPN and SVGIG (reference sequence). There are 12 residues in the CDR3. Trimming cost V 4 bases and J 6 bases; bases outside gene matches: 6. CDR3 sequence reads: CAWTTGVGEQYF. The CDR3 DNA is TGTGCCTGGACCACAGGGGTTGGCGAGCAGTACTTC.

The V call is TRBV3-1, the J call TRBJ1-2; 7 bases line up with TRBD1. CDR1 and CDR2 from the germline V gene are LGHDT and YNNKEL (reference sequence). The CDR3 has 15 residues. V lost 1 base, J lost 3 bases, and 5 bases stayed unmatched. CDR3 sequence reads: CASSQGRGRHYGYTF. CDR3 in DNA: TGTGCCAGCAGCCAAGGGAGGGGGCGGCACTATGGCTACACCTTC.

CDR3 nucleotides: TGTGCCAGCAGTTTATTTGCCTACGAGCAGTACTTC. Encoded protein: CASSLFAYEQYF. The V gene is TRBV28, the J gene TRBJ2-7; no reliable D call. The CDR3 consists of 12 residues. In germline, CDR1 is MDHEN, CDR2 SYDVKM. V lost 1 base and J lost 2, with 3 bases in between.

The chain joins TRBV27 to TRBJ2-7; D may be TRBD1 (6 bases). V was shortened by 6 bases and J by 3 bases, with 15 bases between the two germline ends. Looked up from germline, CDR1 is MNHEY and CDR2 is SMNVEV (reference sequence). The CDR3 has 14 residues. CDR3: CASRPGHRSYEQYF. Written as DNA, the CDR3 is TGTGCCAGCAGGCCGGGACATAGGAGCTACGAGCAGTACTTC.

The CDR3 loop reads CASSHTNQPQHF. In DNA, the CDR3 is TGTGCCAGCAGCCACACGAATCAGCCCCAGCATTTT. V and J are TRBV3-1 and TRBJ1-5; D is ambiguous. V was pared by 3 bases and J by 4 bases, with 4 bases between. CDR3 length: 12 residues. CDR1 LGHDT and CDR2 YNNKEL come from the germline V gene (reference sequence). Combining the CDR3 with reference TRBV3-1 and TRBJ1-5 gives the whole variable domain DTAVSQTPKYLVTQMGNDKSIKCEQNLGHDTMYWYKQDSKKFLKIMFSYNNKELIINETVPNRFSPKSPDKAHLNLHINSLELGDSAVYFCASSHTNQPQHFGDGTRLSIL.

The rearrangement links TRBV5-4 to TRBJ2-4; D might be TRBD1 (6 bases). The germline V gene has CDR1 SGHNT and CDR2 YYREEE (reference sequence). The CDR3 sequence is 11 residues long. Trimming removed 0 bases from V and 14 bases from J, with 9 bases in between. CDR3 DNA: TGTGCCAGCAGCTTGGGCAGGGGAGAGTACTTC. Its translation: CASSLGRGEYF.

J is TRBJ2-3 and V is TRBV27, with TRBD2 identical over 14 bases. Germline V lookup: CDR1 MNHEY, CDR2 SMNVEV (reference sequence). V was clipped by 0 bases and J by 3 bases; unmatched bases: 8. The CDR3 has 19 residues. CDR3: CASSLSRLAGGRETDTQYF. For the CDR3, the DNA is TGTGCCAGCAGTTTATCGCGACTAGCGGGGGGGAGAGAAACAGATACGCAGTATTTT.

The chain is built from TRBV3-1 and TRBJ2-1; D is unresolved. In germline, CDR1 is LGHDT, CDR2 YNNKEL (reference sequence). The CDR3 runs 14 residues. V gave up 4 bases and J gave up 0 bases, with 7 bases separating them. The CDR3: CASSRRASYNEQFF. DNA of the CDR3: TGTGCCAGCAGCCGCCGCGCCTCCTACAATGAGCAGTTCTTC.

V usage is TRBV2 and J usage is TRBJ2-3; D not resolved. This CDR3 has 16 residues. Germline V gives CDR1 SNHLY, CDR2 FYNNEI. Deletions cut 4 bases from V and 1 base from J, with 15 bases between. The CDR3 bases are TGTGCCAGCAGTGCTTTAGTCTCCGGCGGCACAGATACGCAGTATTTT. It translates to CASSALVSGGTDTQYF.

The rearrangement links TRBV7-3 to TRBJ2-3; TRBD2 agrees at 9 bases. This CDR3 has 15 residues. The trim removed 2 bases at V and 5 bases at J, leaving 5 bases unmatched. Germline CDR1 SGHTA, CDR2 FQGTGA. The CDR3 DNA reads TGTGCCAGCAGCTTAGCGGGGGGGCCCATAGATACGCAGTATTTT. Translation gives CASSLAGGPIDTQYF. The variable domain in full, with the rest retrieved from reference TRBV7-3 and TRBJ2-3, is GAGVSQTPSNKVTEKGKYVELRCDPISGHTALYWYRQSLGQGPEFLIYFQGTGAADDSGLPNDRFFAVRPEGSVSTLKIQRTERGDSAVYLCASSLAGGPIDTQYFGPGTRLTVL.

Remarks on this clonotype: An end of the junction differs from the germline gene, which may be a read error. The chain joins TRBV5-1 to TRBJ2-3, with D perhaps TRBD2 (5 bases). Germline CDR1 is SGHRS and CDR2 is YFSETQ. The CDR3 runs 14 residues. In nucleotides, the CDR3 is TGCGCCACCAGCTTTAAGTTCGGGGCAGATACGCAGTATTTT. Its translation is CATSFKFGADTQYF.

This chain links TRBV20-1 with TRBJ2-7, with 9 bases fitting TRBD2. Germline V lookup: CDR1 DFQATT, CDR2 SNEGSKA (reference sequence). The CDR3 length is 14 residues. The junction had 9 bases not matched to a gene; V was cut back by 0 bases and J by 9 bases. CDR3 protein: CSARDSTRGGGQYF. The CDR3 nucleotides are TGCAGTGCTAGAGATAGCACGCGGGGGGGAGGGCAGTACTTC.

The chain carries TRBV15 and TRBJ1-2; 7 nucleotides line up with TRBD1. CDR1 is LNHNV, CDR2 YYDKDF, per germline (reference sequence). The CDR3 is 18 amino acids. The trim removed 1 base at V and 8 bases at J, leaving 19 bases unmatched. CDR3 amino acids: CATSRGGPNRGPAVGYTF. CDR3 nucleotide sequence: TGTGCCACCAGCAGAGGAGGCCCCAACAGGGGCCCCGCGGTGGGCTACACCTTC.

The chain is built from TRBV24-1 and TRBJ2-2; D is unclear. V shed 3 bases and J shed 0 bases, with 7 bases lying between them. This CDR3 region has 15 residues. Germline V gene sequence: CDR1 KGHDR, CDR2 SFDVKD. In DNA form, the CDR3 reads TGTGCCACCAGTGATCCGACAACGAACACCGGGGAGCTGTTTTTT. Amino acids: CATSDPTTNTGELFF.

This chain links TRBV29-1 with TRBJ2-5; 12 bases agree with TRBD2. V lost 4 bases, J lost 4 bases, and 4 bases stayed unmatched. This CDR3 has 14 residues. Germline CDR1 SQVTM, CDR2 ANQGSEA. The CDR3 is CSVAGTSGLETQYF. DNA for the CDR3: TGCAGCGTTGCCGGGACTAGCGGGTTAGAGACCCAGTACTTC.

V is TRBV30 and J is TRBJ2-3; 7 bases fit TRBD2. V lost 2 bases to trimming and J lost 2 bases; unmatched junction nucleotides: 7. CDR3 length: 15 amino acids. Germline V lookup: CDR1 GTSNPN, CDR2 SVGIG (reference sequence). The CDR3 region has the DNA TGTGCCTGGAGTCCTCCGGGGGGAATCACAGATACGCAGTATTTT. Its protein product is CAWSPPGGITDTQYF.

The chain joins TRBV30 to TRBJ1-6, with D possibly TRBD1 on 6 matching bases. Per the germline V gene, CDR1 is GTSNPN and CDR2 is SVGIG (reference sequence). V was shortened by 4 bases and J by 9 bases, with 13 bases between the two germline ends. The CDR3 is 13 residues long. CDR3 nucleotide sequence: TGTGCCTGGACCAGGGGAGGAACTTCACCCCTCCACTTT. It specifies CAWTRGGTSPLHF.

The chain recombines TRBV30 with TRBJ2-7; possibly TRBD2 for D (6 bases). Germline V gene lookup returns CDR1 GTSNPN and CDR2 SVGIG (reference sequence). The CDR3 totals 14 residues. V was cut by 1 base and J by 6 bases, with 16 bases left in between. The CDR3 DNA follows: TGTGCCTGGAGTGGGGGCGGGGATCCTATCGAGCAGTACTTC. Translating it yields CAWSGGGDPIEQYF.